Below, 22 T cell receptor beta chains from the same sample are listed, as sequenced in a study of low-dose radiotherapy and immunotherapy resistance in tumors. The time point here: before trial treatment. First-strand cDNA used TRAV- and TRBV-specific primers, covering alpha and beta chains. The authors amplified TCRs for around 20 PCR cycles with a constant-region primer and a V-primer adapter. TCRdb called the reads again in MiXCR, with one record for every CDR3 protein. The table records tens of thousands of distinct CDR3 sequences, 9.4% of them present only once. Sample: PBMCs, taken before treatment. These receptors were taken from a male donor with prostate cancer.

This clonotype was recorded many times. The rearrangement links TRBV7-2 to TRBJ1-3, with 10 bases matching TRBD1. The V and J ends lost 5 bases and 2 bases, in that order; junction bases with no gene match: 6. In germline, CDR1 is SGHTA, CDR2 FQGNSA. The CDR3 spans 16 residues. CDR3: CASSPGTGVAGNTIYF. The CDR3 nucleotides are TGTGCCAGCAGCCCGGGGACAGGGGTCGCTGGAAACACCATATATTTT.

There are many counts of this clonotype. The junction departs from germline at one end; a sequencing error may be responsible. The genes are TRBV5-1 and TRBJ2-5; D gene unclear. Germline assignment: CDR1 SGHRS and CDR2 YFSETQ. The CDR3 is 14 residues long. CDR3 nucleotides: TGTGCCAGCAGCTTGGGGTTCGCCCAAGAGACCCAGTACTTC. Translation gives CASSLGFAQETQYF. Full variable domain (outside the CDR3, taken from reference TRBV5-1 and TRBJ2-5): KAGVTQTPRYLIKTRGQQVTLSCSPISGHRSVSWYQQTPGQGLQFLFEYFSETQRNKGNFPGRFSGRQFSNSRSEMNVSTLELGDSALYLCASSLGFAQETQYFGPGTRLLVL.

This clonotype came up many times. J is TRBJ2-2 and V is TRBV9; D is possibly TRBD2 (6 bases). Germline V gene data show CDR1 as SGDLS and CDR2 as YYNGEE. This CDR3 is 16 amino acids long. The ends were cut back, 0 bases at V and 2 bases at J, with 11 bases in the middle. The CDR3 is CASSVATSQNTGELFF. CDR3 sequence (DNA): TGTGCCAGCAGCGTAGCTACTAGCCAAAACACCGGGGAGCTGTTTTTT.

In its sample, this clonotype was seen many times. The chain employs TRBV28 and TRBJ2-2; D unresolved. CDR3 length equals 14 residues. V was trimmed by 3 bases and J by 4 bases, leaving 9 bases between them. Germline assignment: CDR1 MDHEN and CDR2 SYDVKM. Here the CDR3 reads CASSLSRPTGELFF. The CDR3 bases are TGTGCCAGCAGTTTGTCTCGGCCCACCGGGGAGCTGTTTTTT.

A word on this clonotype: A far bigger clonotype differs at one base, so this is likely a read error. The chain combines TRBV10-3 with TRBJ2-1; 14 positions agree with TRBD2. The ends lost 6 bases at V and 7 bases at J; junction bases unmatched: 11. The germline gives CDR1 ENHRY, CDR2 SYGVKD. The CDR3 sequence is 17 residues long. The CDR3 spells CAISQTSGRADRNEQFF. In DNA form, the CDR3 reads TGTGCCATCAGCCAGACTAGCGGGAGGGCCGATAGGAATGAGCAGTTCTTC.

This clonotype has only a few counts. This chain connects TRBV7-3 to TRBJ2-2; 10 bases align to TRBD2. V shed 3 bases and J 7 bases; nucleotides not matched to a gene: 8. Germline assignment: CDR1 SGHTA and CDR2 FQGTGA. The CDR3 covers 16 residues. This chain's CDR3 is CASSFSASGRGGELFF. CDR3 coding DNA: TGTGCCAGCAGCTTCTCGGCTAGCGGGAGAGGCGGGGAGCTGTTTTTT.

Many counts were recorded for this clonotype. The DNA of the CDR3 is TGTGCCATCGCCTCAGGGGACCGGAACGGCTACACCTTC. Its protein is CAIASGDRNGYTF. The genes are TRBV19 and TRBJ1-2, with D possibly being TRBD1 (6 bases). This CDR3 has 13 amino acids. Germline CDR1 LNHDA, CDR2 SQIVND (reference sequence). The V gene lost 10 bases and the J gene lost 8 bases, with 20 bases spanning the gap.

This clonotype was observed at least ten times. The V and J genes are TRBV2 and TRBJ2-2, with 9 nucleotides matching TRBD1. CDR1 SNHLY and CDR2 FYNNEI come from the germline V gene. Germline trimming cut 6 bases from V and 7 bases from J; bases unmatched to any gene: 9. The CDR3 extends over 15 amino acids. The DNA for the CDR3 is TGTGCCAGCAGGATAGGACAGGGGATTTTCGGGGAGCTGTTTTTT. Its protein product is CASRIGQGIFGELFF.

At least ten counts were recorded for this clonotype. The genes are TRBV3-1 and TRBJ1-4; D unclear. Gene TRBJ2-2 matches the end of the DNA better, so the J call may be wrong. The CDR3 spans 12 residues. Per germline, CDR1 LGHDT and CDR2 YNNKEL (reference sequence). Here the CDR3 DNA reads TGTGCCAGCAGCCAAGCCGGAGGGGAGCTGTTTTTT. It translates to CASSQAGGELFF.

This clonotype was seen at least ten times. The chain carries TRBV7-9 and TRBJ2-5; possibly TRBD2 for D (5 bases). Per germline, CDR1 SEHNR and CDR2 FQNEAQ (reference sequence). The CDR3 contains 14 residues. The V end was cut by 3 bases, the J end by 5 bases, with 13 bases between. CDR3 amino acids: CASSFFGGGETQYF. Here the CDR3 DNA reads TGTGCCAGCAGCTTTTTCGGAGGTGGGGAGACCCAGTACTTC.

This clonotype was picked up many times. The chain employs TRBV28 and TRBJ1-6; D uncertain. Germline CDR1 is MDHEN and CDR2 is SYDVKM. This CDR3 spans 11 amino acids. V lost 6 bases and J 10 bases, leaving 7 bases between the germline ends. CDR3 sequence: CASRGSSPLHF. As DNA, the CDR3 is TGTGCCAGCAGGGGGTCGTCACCCCTCCACTTT.

This clonotype occurred many times. The chain uses TRBV12-3 or TRBV12-4 and TRBJ2-1; D not resolved. The length of the CDR3 is 14 residues. Trimming cost V 6 bases and J 4 bases, with 13 bases left between them. The CDR3 DNA reads TGTGCCAGCAGCCCTCCTGACGGATACAATGAGCAGTTCTTC. Amino acids: CASSPPDGYNEQFF.

The table lists this clonotype with many counts. The chain joins TRBV28 to TRBJ2-5; D remains unclear. The CDR3 has 15 residues. V lost 3 bases and J 3 bases, leaving 14 bases between the germline ends. From germline, CDR1 is MDHEN and CDR2 SYDVKM. CDR3 DNA sequence: TGTGCCAGCAGTTTTACCGAGACGGCAAAAGAGACCCAGTACTTC. It specifies CASSFTETAKETQYF.

This clonotype was counted at least ten times. The rearrangement joins TRBV27 to TRBJ2-6; D not resolved. Germline lookup yields CDR1 MNHEY and CDR2 SMNVEV (reference sequence). This CDR3 is built from 16 residues. Trimming stripped 6 bases from V and 1 base from J, with 13 bases between. The CDR3, as DNA: TGTGCCAGCAGGTCCTACCTAGATTCTGGGGCCAACGTCCTGACTTTC. Translated: CASRSYLDSGANVLTF.

This clonotype occurred many times. This rearrangement joins TRBV12-3 or TRBV12-4 to TRBJ2-1; possibly TRBD1 for D (6 bases). The V and J ends lost 5 bases and 6 bases respectively, with 14 bases between them. The CDR3 totals 14 residues. The CDR3 loop is CASSPPMDSNEQFF. In DNA, the CDR3 is TGTGCCAGCAGTCCTCCTATGGACAGCAATGAGCAGTTCTTC.

This clonotype was counted at least ten times. This chain uses TRBV20-1 with TRBJ2-2; 7 bases agree with TRBD1. The junction had 17 bases not matched to a gene; V was cut back by 3 bases and J by 1 base. CDR3 size: 19 residues. Germline assignment: CDR1 DFQATT and CDR2 SNEGSKA (reference sequence). The DNA of the CDR3 is TGCAGTGCTAGCGAACAACGAAACAGGGGCAGCTGGAACACCGGGGAGCTGTTTTTT. This encodes CSASEQRNRGSWNTGELFF.

The chain couples TRBV15 to TRBJ2-1, with 8 bases lining up with TRBD1. Germline lookup yields CDR1 LNHNV and CDR2 YYDKDF (reference sequence). The CDR3 has 14 residues. V gave up 6 bases and J gave up 7 bases; unmatched junction bases: 8. CDR3 coding DNA: TGTGCCACCAGAACCGGACAGGGCGGGAATGAGCAGTTCTTC. This sequence encodes CATRTGQGGNEQFF.

This clonotype appeared many times. The chain is built from TRBV11-1 and TRBJ1-3; D remains unclear. V lost 5 bases and J lost 9, with 11 bases in between. Germline V gene data show CDR1 as SGHAT and CDR2 as FQDESV (reference sequence). The CDR3 spans 12 residues. As DNA, the CDR3 is TGTGCCAGCAGCGGATCCAAGGCCACCATATATTTT. Translating it yields CASSGSKATIYF.

The table lists this clonotype with many counts. The CDR3, as DNA: TGTGCCAGCAGCCCACGGACAGGGTCGAAAACTTTCTTT. Protein product: CASSPRTGSKTFF. This rearrangement joins TRBV9 to TRBJ1-1, with 8 positions matching TRBD1. Unmatched junction bases numbered 11, after V lost 4 bases and J lost 12 bases. CDR3 length equals 13 residues. Looked up from germline, CDR1 is SGDLS and CDR2 is YYNGEE.

This clonotype was detected many times. The V gene is TRBV10-3, the J gene TRBJ1-3; possible D gene TRBD1, 6 bases. The germline gives CDR1 ENHRY, CDR2 SYGVKD. V was cut by 4 bases and J by 4 bases, with 20 bases left in between. The CDR3 consists of 17 residues. CDR3 nucleotide sequence: TGTGCCATCAGTGGATCGGATTTACAGGGTTCCGGAAACACCATATATTTT. Translating it yields CAISGSDLQGSGNTIYF.

This clonotype was counted between two and nine times. The chain links TRBV28 to TRBJ1-5, with unresolved D. The germline V gene encodes CDR1 MDHEN and CDR2 SYDVKM. This CDR3 region has 13 residues. Trimming left V 3 bases short and J 4 bases short, with 7 bases between. The CDR3 DNA follows: TGTGCCAGCAGTTTCTCCAAGAATCAGCCCCAGCATTTT. Translation gives CASSFSKNQPQHF.

This clonotype was observed many times. J is TRBJ1-4 and V is TRBV20-1; 8 positions match TRBD1. The trim removed 5 bases at V and 0 bases at J, leaving 2 bases unmatched. Germline-derived CDR1 and CDR2 are DFQATT and SNEGSKA (reference sequence). This CDR3 spans 14 amino acids. CDR3 DNA sequence: TGCAGTGCTCTGGACAGGGCAACTAATGAAAAACTGTTTTTT. It is translated as CSALDRATNEKLFF.